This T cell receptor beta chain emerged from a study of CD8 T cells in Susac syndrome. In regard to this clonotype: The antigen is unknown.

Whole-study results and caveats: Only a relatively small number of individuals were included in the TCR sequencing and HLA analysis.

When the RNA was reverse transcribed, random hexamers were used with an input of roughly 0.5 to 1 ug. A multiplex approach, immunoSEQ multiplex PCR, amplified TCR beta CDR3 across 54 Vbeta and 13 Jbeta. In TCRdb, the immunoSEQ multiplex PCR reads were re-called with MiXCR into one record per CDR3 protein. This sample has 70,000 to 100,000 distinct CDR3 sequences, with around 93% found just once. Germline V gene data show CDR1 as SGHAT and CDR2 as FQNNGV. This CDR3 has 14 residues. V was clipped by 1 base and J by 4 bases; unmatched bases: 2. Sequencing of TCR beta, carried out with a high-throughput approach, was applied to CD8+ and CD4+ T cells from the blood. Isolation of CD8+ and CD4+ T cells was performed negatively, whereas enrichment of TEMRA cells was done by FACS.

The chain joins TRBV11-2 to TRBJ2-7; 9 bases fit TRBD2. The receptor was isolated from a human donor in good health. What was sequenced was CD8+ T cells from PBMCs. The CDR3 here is CASSLGTSVYEQYF. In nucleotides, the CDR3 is TGTGCCAGCAGCTTAGGGACTAGCGTGTACGAGCAGTACTTC. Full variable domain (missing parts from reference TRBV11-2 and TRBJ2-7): EAGVAQSPRYKIIEKRQSVAFWCNPISGHATLYWYQQILGQGPKLLIQFQNNGVVDDSQLPKDRFSAERLKGVDSTLKIQPAKLEDSAVYLCASSLGTSVYEQYFGPGTRLTVT.